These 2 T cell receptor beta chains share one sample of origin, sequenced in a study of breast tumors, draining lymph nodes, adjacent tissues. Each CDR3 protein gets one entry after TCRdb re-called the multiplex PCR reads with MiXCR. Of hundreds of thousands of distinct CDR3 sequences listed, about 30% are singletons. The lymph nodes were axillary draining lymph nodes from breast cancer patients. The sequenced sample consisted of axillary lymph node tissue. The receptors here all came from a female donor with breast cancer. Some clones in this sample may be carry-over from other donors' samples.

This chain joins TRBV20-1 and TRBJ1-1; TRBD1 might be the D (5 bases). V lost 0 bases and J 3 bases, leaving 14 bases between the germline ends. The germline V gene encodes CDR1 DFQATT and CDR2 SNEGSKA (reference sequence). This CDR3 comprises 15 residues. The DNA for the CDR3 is TGCAGTGCTAGAGATTGGACACCCAAAGACACTGAAGCTTTCTTT. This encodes CSARDWTPKDTEAFF.

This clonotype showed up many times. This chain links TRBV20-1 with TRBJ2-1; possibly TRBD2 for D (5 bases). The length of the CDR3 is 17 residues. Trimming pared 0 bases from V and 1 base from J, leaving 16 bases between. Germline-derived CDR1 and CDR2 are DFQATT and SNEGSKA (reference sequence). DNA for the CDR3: TGCAGTGCTAGAGATTCCCAGACTATCCTATCCTACAATGAGCAGTTCTTC. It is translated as CSARDSQTILSYNEQFF.